This T cell receptor (beta chain) came from a study of Ad26.COV2.S vaccination and SARS-CoV-2 variants. In regard to this clone: Its specificity is unknown.

V lost 1 base, J lost 1 base, and 11 bases lay in between. The CDR3 consists of 15 residues. The germline CDR1 and CDR2 sequences are SGHVS and FNYEAQ. Treatment specified: around 19 received Ad26.COV2.S at low or high dose, single or two shots; 5 received placebo; per-sample allocation not given. Sampling took place 63 days after the first vaccine or placebo injection. Sequencing was performed with immunoSEQ multiplex PCR; in TCRdb, only in-frame clones are kept and a portion is missing. The profile covers 300,000 to 500,000 clones, with about 88% appearing a single time and roughly 3% taken by the ten largest. Study-wide points: Vaccine recipients showed a spike-specific TCR breadth that was higher than in placebo recipients.

The V gene is TRBV7-6, the J gene TRBJ2-7; unclear D gene. The specimen was peripheral blood, collected in a trial of Ad26.COV2.S vaccine versus placebo. The clonotype originates from a person between 18 and 65 years old who received the Ad26.COV2.S COVID-19 vaccine or a placebo. The CDR3 spells CASSLDRAYSYEQYF. The CDR3 DNA reads as TGTGCCAGCAGCTTAGATCGAGCATATTCCTACGAGCAGTACTTC.